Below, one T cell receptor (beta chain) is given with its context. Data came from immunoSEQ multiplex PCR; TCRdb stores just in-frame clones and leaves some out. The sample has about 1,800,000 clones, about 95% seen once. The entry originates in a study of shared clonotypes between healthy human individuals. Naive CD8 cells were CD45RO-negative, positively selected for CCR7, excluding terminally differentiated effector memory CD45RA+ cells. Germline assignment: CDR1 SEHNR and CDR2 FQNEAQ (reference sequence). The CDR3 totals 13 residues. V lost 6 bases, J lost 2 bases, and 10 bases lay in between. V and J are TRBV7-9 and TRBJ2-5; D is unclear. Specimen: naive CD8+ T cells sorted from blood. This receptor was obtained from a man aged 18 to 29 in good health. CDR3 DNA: TGTGCCAGCAGGCCGAGCCTTCAAGAGACCCAGTACTTC. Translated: CASRPSLQETQYF.